Below are 17 T cell receptor beta chains sequenced from a single sample in a study of shared clonotypes between healthy human individuals. Produced via immunoSEQ multiplex PCR; TCRdb's table is partial and in-frame only. The profile covers some 1.5 million clones, with 95% to 97% appearing a single time and about 1.2% taken by the ten largest. The sequencing sample was made of naive CD4+ T cells sorted from blood. The subset is: CD45RA+ positively selected. The receptors were sampled from a man aged 25-45 years in good health.

The chain carries TRBV28 and TRBJ2-7; TRBD1 matches at 10 bases. The CDR3 is made up of 15 amino acids. Germline V gives CDR1 MDHEN, CDR2 SYDVKM. J was trimmed by 4 bases and V by 8 bases; bases with no gene match: 11. CDR3 sequence reads: CASVETGGADYEQYF. The CDR3, as DNA: TGTGCCAGCGTTGAGACAGGGGGCGCGGATTACGAGCAGTACTTC.

V and J are TRBV27 and TRBJ2-2; tentatively, D is TRBD2 (6 bases). Per germline, CDR1 MNHEY and CDR2 SMNVEV (reference sequence). V dropped 4 bases and J dropped 4 bases, with 7 bases sitting between them. The CDR3 consists of 13 residues. CDR3 nucleotide sequence: TGTGCCAGCAGTTGGCGGGGCACCGGGGAGCTGTTTTTT. Its protein is CASSWRGTGELFF.

CDR3 DNA: TGTGCCAGCAGCTTAACTAGCGGGCCCGGGGAGCTGTTTTTT. Protein sequence: CASSLTSGPGELFF. The gene calls are TRBV5-8 and TRBJ2-2; 9 positions agree with TRBD2. CDR1 SGHTS and CDR2 YDEGEE come from the germline V gene. V dropped 2 bases and J dropped 6; count of bases not matched to a gene: 2. This CDR3 is 14 amino acids long.

The chain carries TRBV7-9 and TRBJ1-1; D not certain. The CDR3 is 14 amino acids. Deletions cut 2 bases from V and 1 base from J, with 8 bases between. Germline CDR1 and CDR2: SEHNR and FQNEAQ (reference sequence). CDR3 nucleotide sequence: TGTGCCAGCAGCTTAAGAGGACCGAACACTGAAGCTTTCTTT. This encodes CASSLRGPNTEAFF.

V usage is TRBV2 and J usage is TRBJ2-7, with D uncertain. The ends were cut back, 7 bases at V and 3 bases at J, with 10 bases in the middle. Germline CDR1 and CDR2: SNHLY and FYNNEI. CDR3 length equals 12 residues. The CDR3 reads CASMEDIYEQYF. In DNA, the CDR3 is TGTGCCAGCATGGAAGACATCTACGAGCAGTACTTC.

This rearrangement joins TRBV12-1 to TRBJ2-1; whether TRBD2, the table's D call, matches the DNA was not checked. TRBV12-1 is described as a pseudogene. The CDR3 spans 17 residues. CDR3 nucleotides: TGTGCCAGCAGCTTTACCTCCCTAGCGGGACCATACAATGAGCAGTTCTTC. Encoded protein: CASSFTSLAGPYNEQFF.

The rearrangement uses TRBV18 and TRBJ2-1; D remains unclear. CDR3 length equals 17 residues. V dropped 3 bases and J dropped 0 bases, with 15 bases sitting between them. CDR1 KGHSH and CDR2 LQKENI come from the germline V gene. The CDR3 loop is CASSPASILYSYNEQFF. The CDR3 DNA follows: TGTGCCAGCTCACCCGCGTCTATCCTATACTCCTACAATGAGCAGTTCTTC.

The gene calls are TRBV2 and TRBJ2-5, with 10 bases lining up with TRBD2. CDR1 SNHLY and CDR2 FYNNEI come from the germline V gene. V shed 8 bases, J shed 7 bases, and the junction held 7 bases outside the gene matches. The CDR3 sequence is 13 residues long. The CDR3 nucleotides read TGTGCCAGCCGAACTAGCGGGACATCGACCCAGTACTTC. This translates into CASRTSGTSTQYF. The variable domain in full, completed from reference TRBV2 and TRBJ2-5, reads EPEVTQTPSHQVTQMGQEVILRCVPISNHLYFYWYRQILGQKVEFLVSFYNNEISEKSEIFDDQFSVERPDGSNFTLKIRSTKLEDSAMYFCASRTSGTSTQYFGPGTRLLVL.

The rearrangement joins TRBV5-4 to TRBJ2-4, with D possibly TRBD2 on 7 matching bases. The CDR3 has 15 amino acids. The V end lost 4 bases, the J end lost 8 bases, and 19 bases lay between the germline ends. The germline V gene has CDR1 SGHNT and CDR2 YYREEE (reference sequence). Here the CDR3 DNA reads TGTGCCAGCAGCCCCGGAGGGGGGGAAGTCGACATTCAGTACTTC. Residues: CASSPGGGEVDIQYF.

Of note for this clone: Other DNA sequences in the same sample also yield this CDR3. J is TRBJ2-2 and V is TRBV7-2; D possibly corresponds to TRBD2 (5 bases). The CDR3 extends over 14 amino acids. V was shortened by 3 bases and J by 2 bases, with 7 bases between the two germline ends. Looked up from germline, CDR1 is SGHTA and CDR2 is FQGNSA. This CDR3 reads CASSFSGNTGELFF. The CDR3 bases are TGTGCCAGCAGCTTCAGCGGAAACACCGGGGAGCTGTTTTTT.

The rearrangement uses TRBV18 and TRBJ2-7, with a weak D call TRBD2 (6 bases). CDR1 and CDR2 (germline): KGHSH, LQKENI. Trimming pared 2 bases from V and 1 base from J, leaving 15 bases between. The CDR3 is 16 residues long. The CDR3 region has the DNA TGTGCCAGCTCACCAGTGGCGGGATCGGGGTCCTACGAGCAGTACTTC. Protein product: CASSPVAGSGSYEQYF.

V gene TRBV6-5 combines with J gene TRBJ2-1; D might be TRBD2 (6 bases). This CDR3 comprises 15 residues. V was shortened by 6 bases and J by 0 bases, with 12 bases between the two germline ends. From germline, CDR1 is MNHEY and CDR2 SVGAGI. The CDR3 DNA follows: TGTGCCAGCAGGGCTAGCGTAAGCTCCTACAATGAGCAGTTCTTC. It codes for CASRASVSSYNEQFF.

The chain employs TRBV7-9 and TRBJ1-3; a weak D match, TRBD1 (6 bases). CDR1 SEHNR and CDR2 FQNEAQ come from the germline V gene (reference sequence). V lost 4 bases and J lost 0, with 19 bases in between. This CDR3 contains 18 residues. CDR3 region: CASSSHDNRQASGNTIYF. The CDR3 region has the DNA TGTGCCAGCAGCTCCCACGACAACAGACAGGCCTCTGGAAACACCATATATTTT.

The chain employs TRBV28 and TRBJ2-1; no clear D. The length of the CDR3 is 14 residues. From germline, CDR1 is MDHEN and CDR2 SYDVKM. Trimming shortened V by 5 bases and J by 12 bases, and 20 bases separated the two germline ends. DNA of the CDR3: TGTGCCAGCAGTCGACCTCACCATCTAGTAGGGCAGTTCTTC. It specifies CASSRPHHLVGQFF.

This sequence joins TRBV6-1 and TRBJ1-2; weak D call: TRBD1 (5 bases). Trimming took off 7 bases at V and 4 bases at J, with 16 bases between the two ends. Germline-derived CDR1 and CDR2 are MNHNS and SASEGT. The CDR3 sequence is 14 residues long. The CDR3: CASTPGTLSYGYTF. The CDR3 DNA reads TGTGCCAGCACTCCAGGGACCCTTAGCTATGGCTACACCTTC.

This clone was seen once. The chain couples TRBV30 to TRBJ1-2; 7 nucleotides match TRBD1. V lost 3 bases, J lost 0 bases, and 7 bases stayed unmatched. CDR1 and CDR2 (germline): GTSNPN, SVGIG (reference sequence). CDR3 length: 15 residues. DNA for the CDR3: TGTGCCTGGAGAACCGGGACAGTTGCTAACTATGGCTACACCTTC. Its translation is CAWRTGTVANYGYTF. Based on the CDR3 plus reference TRBV30 and TRBJ1-2, the full variable domain is SQTIHQWPATLVQPVGSPLSLECTVEGTSNPNLYWYRQAAGRGLQLLFYSVGIGQISSEVPQNLSASRPQDRQFILSSKKLLLSDSGFYLCAWRTGTVANYGYTFGSGTRLTVV.

The chain couples TRBV14 to TRBJ2-1; D tentatively fits TRBD1 or TRBD2 (5 bases each). This CDR3 is 15 amino acids long. Trimming cost V 3 bases and J 3 bases, with 12 bases left between them. From germline, CDR1 is SGHDN and CDR2 FVKESK. For the CDR3, the DNA is TGTGCCAGCAGCCAGTGGGGACGGGGCTACAATGAGCAGTTCTTC. This sequence encodes CASSQWGRGYNEQFF. The full variable domain, completed using reference TRBV14 and TRBJ2-1, is EAGVTQFPSHSVIEKGQTVTLRCDPISGHDNLYWYRRVMGKEIKFLLHFVKESKQDESGMPNNRFLAERTGGTYSTLKVQPAELEDSGVYFCASSQWGRGYNEQFFGPGTRLTVL.